A single sample is the source of the 20 T cell receptor beta chains below, sequenced in a study of blood T cell repertoires in COVID-19. Here immunoSEQ multiplex PCR was the method, and the copy in TCRdb shows in-frame clones only, minus some. The repertoire holds some 200,000 clones, roughly 94% seen once, with 0.6% to 0.9% in the top ten. Source material: peripheral blood. The receptors derive from a man in his thirties or forties with COVID-19, enrolled during active disease.

The V and J genes are TRBV7-9 and TRBJ2-3; 11 bases fit TRBD2. The CDR3 is made up of 16 amino acids. CDR1 is SEHNR and CDR2 is FQNEAQ in the germline V gene (reference sequence). V dropped 8 bases and J dropped 0; count of bases not matched to a gene: 7. This CDR3 is CASGLAGGFSTDTQYF. The CDR3 nucleotides read TGTGCCAGCGGGCTAGCGGGGGGCTTTAGCACAGATACGCAGTATTTT.

This rearrangement joins TRBV12-5 to TRBJ2-5; 8 bases agree with TRBD1. Germline CDR1 is LGHNT and CDR2 is FRNRAP. The CDR3 runs to 20 residues. V dropped 5 bases and J dropped 1; count of bases not matched to a gene: 21. CDR3 amino acids: CASGPPVNAPAQGAQETQYF. CDR3 bases: TGTGCTAGTGGTCCACCCGTCAATGCCCCAGCCCAGGGGGCCCAAGAGACCCAGTACTTC.

The chain couples TRBV5-4 to TRBJ1-2; 8 nucleotides agree with TRBD1. The CDR3 loop spans 13 amino acids. J was trimmed by 7 bases and V by 3 bases; bases with no gene match: 5. Germline CDR1 reads SGHNT; CDR2 reads YYREEE (reference sequence). The CDR3 sequence: CASSSQGGGGYTF. CDR3 bases: TGTGCCAGCAGCTCACAGGGGGGGGGTGGCTACACCTTC.

The chain links TRBV12-3 or TRBV12-4 to TRBJ1-2; TRBD1 matches at 9 bases. This CDR3 is 13 amino acids long. Trimming at V came to 5 bases and at J to 8 bases, leaving 6 bases not matched to a gene. CDR3 region: CASSQDRGGGYTF. CDR3 nucleotide sequence: TGTGCCAGCAGTCAGGACAGGGGAGGAGGCTACACCTTC.

The rearrangement links TRBV6-5 to TRBJ1-1; TRBD1 might be the D (5 bases). Germline loops: CDR1 MNHEY, CDR2 SVGAGI. The CDR3 spans 12 residues. The CDR3 loop reads CATIRVGTEAFF. The CDR3 nucleotides read TGTGCGACAATCAGGGTGGGCACTGAAGCTTTCTTT.

The genes are TRBV7-3 and TRBJ2-1; tentatively, D is TRBD2 (5 bases). The germline V gene encodes CDR1 SGHTA and CDR2 FQGTGA. The V end lost 4 bases, the J end lost 7 bases, and 11 bases lay between the germline ends. CDR3 length equals 13 residues. The CDR3 region is CASSSLGLNEQFF. The CDR3 region has the DNA TGTGCCAGCAGCTCCCTAGGACTTAATGAGCAGTTCTTC.

The chain has TRBV9 and TRBJ1-1, with D tentatively TRBD1 (5 bases). CDR3 length equals 19 residues. Trimming removed 3 bases at V and 0 bases at J, with 24 bases between. CDR1 is SGDLS and CDR2 is YYNGEE in the germline V gene. The CDR3 DNA follows: TGTGCCAGCAGCGCACATGCAGGAGACAGCCAGAGAATGAACACTGAAGCTTTCTTT. Its protein is CASSAHAGDSQRMNTEAFF.

The chain has TRBV30 and TRBJ1-3; 8 nucleotides match TRBD1. After removal of 3 bases from V and 1 base from J, the junction contained 8 bases not matched to a gene. From germline, CDR1 is GTSNPN and CDR2 SVGIG (reference sequence). This CDR3 comprises 16 residues. CDR3 in DNA: TGTGCCTGGAGGAGGACAGGGTCTCTTTCTGGAAACACCATATATTTT. Amino acids: CAWRRTGSLSGNTIYF.

This sequence joins TRBV20-1 and TRBJ2-7, with 12 bases identical to TRBD2. The CDR3 covers 17 residues. The V and J ends lost 6 bases and 1 base, in that order; junction bases with no gene match: 13. CDR1 is DFQATT, CDR2 SNEGSKA, per germline (reference sequence). This CDR3 is CSASAASGGAWSYEQYF. In DNA, the CDR3 is TGCAGTGCCAGTGCAGCTAGCGGGGGGGCTTGGTCCTACGAGCAGTACTTC.

The chain carries TRBV2 and TRBJ1-6, with D perhaps matching TRBD1 (6 bases). This CDR3 comprises 14 residues. Trimming left V 7 bases short and J 4 bases short, with 11 bases between. Germline CDR1 reads SNHLY; CDR2 reads FYNNEI. For the CDR3, the DNA is TGTGCCAGCACCGGGACACAATATAATTCACCCCTCCACTTT. Translation gives CASTGTQYNSPLHF.

J is TRBJ2-1 and V is TRBV18, with 7 nucleotides matching TRBD2. This CDR3 has 15 amino acids. V shed 2 bases and J 9 bases; nucleotides not matched to a gene: 10. Germline-derived CDR1 and CDR2 are KGHSH and LQKENI. The CDR3 loop reads CASSPGSGDAGEQFF. As DNA, the CDR3 is TGTGCCAGCTCACCAGGGAGCGGGGACGCAGGTGAGCAGTTCTTC.

The rearrangement joins TRBV6-5 to TRBJ1-5; D is uncertain. V gave up 5 bases and J gave up 7 bases, with 12 bases separating them. Germline V gene lookup returns CDR1 MNHEY and CDR2 SVGAGI. The CDR3 totals 13 residues. Here the CDR3 reads CASSQPPGQPQHF. The CDR3 bases are TGTGCCAGCAGTCAACCCCCCGGGCAGCCCCAGCATTTT.

This sequence joins TRBV2 and TRBJ1-5; no firm D call. The CDR3 runs to 14 residues. Trimming took 5 bases from V and 5 from J, leaving 13 bases between them. Germline V gene data show CDR1 as SNHLY and CDR2 as FYNNEI. The CDR3 bases are TGTGCCAGCAGTTACATTTCTGGAGATCAGCCCCAGCATTTT. This translates into CASSYISGDQPQHF.

This chain uses TRBV4-1 with TRBJ1-1; D is undetermined. Deletions cut 0 bases from V and 1 base from J, with 9 bases between. Per germline, CDR1 MGHRA and CDR2 YSYEKL. This CDR3 region has 15 residues. CDR3 residues: CASSQDRAGNTEAFF. CDR3 nucleotide sequence: TGCGCCAGCAGCCAAGATCGCGCAGGGAACACTGAAGCTTTCTTT.

This chain joins TRBV5-1 and TRBJ1-1; D uncertain. The CDR3 totals 13 residues. V lost 1 base and J 11 bases, leaving 15 bases between the germline ends. The germline CDR1 and CDR2 sequences are SGHRS and YFSETQ. The CDR3 here is CASSLREEGMAFF. In DNA form, the CDR3 reads TGCGCCAGCAGCTTGAGGGAGGAAGGAATGGCTTTCTTT. Combining the CDR3 with reference TRBV5-1 and TRBJ1-1 gives the whole variable domain KAGVTQTPRYLIKTRGQQVTLSCSPISGHRSVSWYQQTPGQGLQFLFEYFSETQRNKGNFPGRFSGRQFSNSRSEMNVSTLELGDSALYLCASSLREEGMAFFGQGTRLTVV.

This clone appeared a few times. J is TRBJ2-5 and V is TRBV5-1; TRBD1 agrees at 8 bases. The V gene's germline CDR1 is SGHRS and CDR2 YFSETQ. The CDR3 contains 13 residues. J was trimmed by 4 bases and V by 9 bases; bases with no gene match: 8. CDR3 loop: CATRTGPRETQYF. CDR3 coding DNA: TGCGCCACCCGGACAGGGCCGCGAGAGACCCAGTACTTC.

The chain carries TRBV11-2 and TRBJ2-7; 9 bases are shared with TRBD1. The CDR3 runs to 14 residues. J was trimmed by 5 bases and V by 3 bases; bases with no gene match: 5. In germline, CDR1 is SGHAT, CDR2 FQNNGV. CDR3 protein: CASSFWTGDNEQYF. In DNA, the CDR3 is TGTGCCAGCAGCTTTTGGACAGGGGACAACGAGCAGTACTTC.

The chain recombines TRBV27 with TRBJ2-6; 8 positions agree with TRBD1. This CDR3 is built from 18 residues. Germline V lookup: CDR1 MNHEY, CDR2 SMNVEV (reference sequence). V shed 5 bases, J shed 1 base, and the junction held 10 bases outside the gene matches. This CDR3 is CASSRQGALLSGANVLTF. DNA of the CDR3: TGTGCCAGCAGTCGCCAGGGGGCGCTTCTGTCTGGGGCCAACGTCCTGACTTTC. The full variable domain, with the rest looked up from reference TRBV27 and TRBJ2-6, is EAQVTQNPRYLITVTGKKLTVTCSQNMNHEYMSWYRQDPGLGLRQIYYSMNVEVTDKGDVPEGYKVSRKEKRNFPLILESPSPNQTSLYFCASSRQGALLSGANVLTFGAGSRLTVL.

This chain connects TRBV18 to TRBJ2-1, with 7 bases that match TRBD1. Trimming removed 5 bases from V and 4 bases from J; junction bases left unmatched: 5. The CDR3 is 14 residues long. Germline CDR1 is KGHSH and CDR2 is LQKENI. The CDR3 sequence: CASSTGQLYNEQFF. CDR3 bases: TGTGCCAGCTCAACGGGACAGCTTTACAATGAGCAGTTCTTC.

V usage is TRBV5-1 and J usage is TRBJ2-1; 13 nucleotides align to TRBD2. Germline CDR1 is SGHRS and CDR2 is YFSETQ. The CDR3 consists of 17 residues. Losses at the gene ends were 4 bases for V and 1 base for J; bases not matched to a gene: 5. In DNA form, the CDR3 reads TGCGCCAGCAGCCACGGACTAGCGGGGGAGTCCTACAATGAGCAGTTCTTC. Residues: CASSHGLAGESYNEQFF.